One sample yielded the 19 T cell receptor beta chains listed below, sequenced in a study of blood T cell repertoires in COVID-19. Method: immunoSEQ multiplex PCR; TCRdb's copy keeps in-frame clones and lacks some. The table shows about 230,000 clones, with under 90% occurring only once. The sample comprised PBMCs or T cells enriched from blood (not recorded which). These receptors originate from a woman in her 30s with acute COVID-19.

About this clone: Other DNA variants within this sample encode the same CDR3. V and J are TRBV29-1 and TRBJ2-3; 9 nucleotides match TRBD1. Trimming at V came to 7 bases and at J to 3 bases, leaving 8 bases not matched to a gene. Germline V gene data show CDR1 as SQVTM and CDR2 as ANQGSEA. The CDR3 sequence is 14 residues long. This CDR3 is CSAPGQGITDTQYF. CDR3 DNA: TGCAGCGCCCCGGGACAGGGAATAACAGATACGCAGTATTTT.

This clone was recorded once. Other DNA sequences in this sample translate to the same CDR3. The rearrangement joins TRBV5-1 to TRBJ2-7; D is unresolved. This CDR3 is built from 12 residues. Trimming stripped 0 bases from V and 4 bases from J, with 5 bases between. Germline assignment: CDR1 SGHRS and CDR2 YFSETQ. The CDR3 sequence: CASSLDTYEQYF. As DNA, the CDR3 is TGCGCCAGCAGCTTGGACACATACGAGCAGTACTTC.

The chain uses TRBV7-8 and TRBJ1-2; 8 nucleotides line up with TRBD1. Per germline, CDR1 SGHVS and CDR2 FQNEAQ. V shed 2 bases and J 3 bases; nucleotides not matched to a gene: 11. The CDR3 is 17 amino acids. The CDR3 DNA follows: TGTGCCAGCAGCTTAAGAGCCAGGGGGCGAGTGGACTATGGCTACACCTTC. Amino acid sequence: CASSLRARGRVDYGYTF.

The rearrangement joins TRBV15 to TRBJ1-1; 9 bases align to TRBD1. J lost 4 bases, V lost 6 bases, and 6 bases had no gene match. The CDR3 extends over 14 amino acids. Germline values: CDR1 LNHNV, CDR2 YYDKDF (reference sequence). The CDR3 is CATRPDRGPTEAFF. The CDR3 region has the DNA TGTGCCACCAGGCCGGACAGGGGCCCCACTGAAGCTTTCTTT. The full variable domain, with the rest looked up from reference TRBV15 and TRBJ1-1, is DAMVIQNPRYQVTQFGKPVTLSCSQTLNHNVMYWYQQKSSQAPKLLFHYYDKDFNNEADTPDNFQSRRPNTSFCFLDIRSPGLGDTAMYLCATRPDRGPTEAFFGQGTRLTVV.

The chain has TRBV7-2 and TRBJ1-1; the D is unclear. The V and J ends lost 5 bases and 0 bases respectively, with 7 bases between them. Germline V gene sequence: CDR1 SGHTA, CDR2 FQGNSA. The CDR3 consists of 13 residues. CDR3 DNA: TGTGCCAGCAGCATATCTCTGAACACTGAAGCTTTCTTT. Its translation: CASSISLNTEAFF.

The chain carries TRBV28 and TRBJ1-5; 7 bases line up with TRBD1. This CDR3 is built from 13 residues. Per germline, CDR1 MDHEN and CDR2 SYDVKM. The ends lost 8 bases at V and 4 bases at J; junction bases unmatched: 5. CDR3 sequence: CASRGTENQPQHF. The CDR3 coding sequence is TGTGCCAGCCGCGGGACAGAGAATCAGCCCCAGCATTTT.

This clone showed up just a few times. The chain carries TRBV9 and TRBJ2-1; TRBD2 aligns across 8 bases. V lost 0 bases to trimming and J lost 6 bases; unmatched junction nucleotides: 5. The CDR3 sequence is 15 residues long. CDR1 is SGDLS, CDR2 YYNGEE, per germline. For the CDR3, the DNA is TGTGCCAGCAGCGTAGGACGGGGGGGCTTCAATGAGCAGTTCTTC. Residues: CASSVGRGGFNEQFF.

This clone was seen only a few times. This chain uses TRBV18 with TRBJ2-2; D unresolved. Trimming cost V 3 bases and J 6 bases, with 11 bases left between them. Per the germline V gene, CDR1 is KGHSH and CDR2 is LQKENI. The CDR3 has 14 residues. DNA for the CDR3: TGTGCCAGCTCACCGAGGTCGGCGGCCGGGGAGCTGTTTTTT. It yields the protein CASSPRSAAGELFF.

The chain has TRBV28 and TRBJ1-2; 7 bases fit TRBD1. Unmatched junction bases numbered 8, after V lost 6 bases and J lost 4 bases. Germline V gene lookup returns CDR1 MDHEN and CDR2 SYDVKM. The CDR3 loop spans 14 amino acids. The CDR3 here is CASREGAQGYGYTF. In DNA, the CDR3 is TGTGCCAGCAGAGAGGGGGCGCAGGGCTATGGCTACACCTTC.

This chain connects TRBV10-2 to TRBJ2-5; possible D gene TRBD2, 5 bases. The germline gives CDR1 WSHSY, CDR2 SAAADI. V shed 1 base and J shed 4 bases, with 10 bases lying between them. The CDR3 contains 14 residues. The CDR3 DNA reads as TGCGCCAGCAGTGAGTTGCCGGGAAGAGAGACCCAGTACTTC. Amino acids: CASSELPGRETQYF.

The chain joins TRBV7-9 to TRBJ1-4; tentatively, D is TRBD1 (6 bases). The germline V and J ends were trimmed by 4 bases and 8 bases, with 14 bases remaining between them. This CDR3 contains 14 residues. The germline CDR1 and CDR2 sequences are SEHNR and FQNEAQ (reference sequence). DNA for the CDR3: TGTGCCAGCAGCTCGGACAGTCGAACAGAAAAACTGTTTTTT. This codes for CASSSDSRTEKLFF. The whole variable domain, remainder taken from reference TRBV7-9 and TRBJ1-4, is DTGVSQNPRHKITKRGQNVTFRCDPISEHNRLYWYRQTLGQGPEFLTYFQNEAQLEKSRLLSDRFSAERPKGSFSTLEIQRTEQGDSAMYLCASSSDSRTEKLFFGSGTQLSVL.

This chain links TRBV6-5 with TRBJ2-7; maybe TRBD1 (6 bases). The CDR3 runs 13 residues. Germline values: CDR1 MNHEY, CDR2 SVGAGI. Trimming removed 2 bases from V and 6 bases from J, with 11 bases in between. For the CDR3, the DNA is TGTGCCAGCAGTTACAGGGACACAGTCGAGCAGTACTTC. Translated, it gives CASSYRDTVEQYF.

This clone was picked up a small number of times. The CDR3 DNA sequence: TGTGCCAGCAGTTCCACAGGGGTCGGAGGAGCTTTCTTT. It encodes CASSSTGVGGAFF. The chain is built from TRBV12-3 or TRBV12-4 and TRBJ1-1; 7 bases align to TRBD1. The CDR3 runs to 13 residues. V lost 4 bases, J lost 10 bases, and 9 bases stayed unmatched.

This chain links TRBV28 with TRBJ1-2, with D tentatively TRBD1 (6 bases). Germline assignment: CDR1 MDHEN and CDR2 SYDVKM. This CDR3 is built from 13 residues. Trimming left V 6 bases short and J 3 bases short, with 11 bases between. The CDR3: CASSTGLDYGYTF. In nucleotides, the CDR3 is TGTGCCAGCAGCACAGGGTTGGACTATGGCTACACCTTC.

The rearrangement uses TRBV30 and TRBJ1-5, with D tentatively TRBD1 (5 bases). Germline V lookup: CDR1 GTSNPN, CDR2 SVGIG (reference sequence). V shed 2 bases and J shed 3 bases, with 8 bases lying between them. The CDR3 is 13 residues long. This CDR3 reads CAWSKQDNQPQHF. As DNA, the CDR3 is TGTGCCTGGAGTAAACAGGACAATCAGCCCCAGCATTTT.

This sequence joins TRBV7-2 and TRBJ2-7, with D hard to call. The CDR3 runs 14 residues. Trimming took off 4 bases at V and 6 bases at J, with 16 bases between the two ends. Germline CDR1 SGHTA, CDR2 FQGNSA. The CDR3 loop is CASSYTPGATEQYF. Here the CDR3 DNA reads TGTGCCAGCAGCTACACCCCTGGAGCGACCGAGCAGTACTTC.

The chain combines TRBV18 with TRBJ1-1; D perhaps matches TRBD1 (5 bases). The CDR3 spans 16 residues. Germline V CDR1 and CDR2: KGHSH, LQKENI. V lost 3 bases and J 0 bases, leaving 14 bases between the germline ends. CDR3 DNA: TGTGCCAGCTCACCCTGGGGGGTGGGAATGAACACTGAAGCTTTCTTT. It encodes CASSPWGVGMNTEAFF.

This clone is a singleton in its sample. The chain uses TRBV6-5 and TRBJ1-5; 7 positions match TRBD1. This CDR3 comprises 14 residues. V was clipped by 9 bases and J by 2 bases; unmatched bases: 7. The germline gives CDR1 MNHEY, CDR2 SVGAGI. The CDR3 DNA is TGTGCCAGTCAGACAGGGTACGGCAATCAGCCCCAGCATTTT. Translation gives CASQTGYGNQPQHF.

The rearrangement uses TRBV5-4 and TRBJ1-1; D may be TRBD1 (6 bases). This CDR3 has 15 amino acids. The V gene lost 3 bases and the J gene lost 3 bases, with 15 bases spanning the gap. CDR1 is SGHNT, CDR2 YYREEE, per germline (reference sequence). CDR3 DNA sequence: TGTGCCAGCAGCTGGGGGGGGCGGGTCGACACTGAAGCTTTCTTT. This codes for CASSWGGRVDTEAFF.